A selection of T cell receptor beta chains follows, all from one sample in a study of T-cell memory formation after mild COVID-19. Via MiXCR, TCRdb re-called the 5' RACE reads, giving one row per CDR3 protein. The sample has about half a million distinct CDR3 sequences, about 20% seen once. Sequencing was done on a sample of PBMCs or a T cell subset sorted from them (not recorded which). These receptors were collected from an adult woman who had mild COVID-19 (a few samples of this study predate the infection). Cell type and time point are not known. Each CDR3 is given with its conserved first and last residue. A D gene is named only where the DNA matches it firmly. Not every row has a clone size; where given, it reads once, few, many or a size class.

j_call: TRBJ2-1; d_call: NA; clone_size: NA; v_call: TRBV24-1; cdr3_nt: TGTGCCACCAGTGATCTGAAACTTCGGGGCGGTGAGCAGTTCTTC; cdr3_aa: CATSDLKLRGGEQFF
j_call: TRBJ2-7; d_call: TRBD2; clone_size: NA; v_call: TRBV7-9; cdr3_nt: TGTGCCAGCAGCTTCCCTCGCGGGAGGGTCTACGAGCAGTACTTC; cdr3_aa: CASSFPRGRVYEQYF
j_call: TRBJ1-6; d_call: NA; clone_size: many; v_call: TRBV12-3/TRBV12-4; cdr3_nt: TGTGCCAGCAGCTCCTCAGTAGGGGGGCTATCACCCCTCCACTTT; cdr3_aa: CASSSSVGGLSPLHF
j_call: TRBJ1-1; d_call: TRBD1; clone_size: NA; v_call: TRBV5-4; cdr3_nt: TGTGCCAGCAGCCACGGGAATCAGGGGGGTTGGGAAGCTTTCTTT; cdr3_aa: CASSHGNQGGWEAFF
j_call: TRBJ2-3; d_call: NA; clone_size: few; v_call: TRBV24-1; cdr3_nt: TGTGCCACCAGTGATGCGGTAGGGGATACGCAGTATTTT; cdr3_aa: CATSDAVGDTQYF
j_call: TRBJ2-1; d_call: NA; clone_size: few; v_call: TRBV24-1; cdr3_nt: TGTGCCATCGGAGGGTTAGGTTCCGGGAGCTCCTACAATGAGCAGTTCTTC; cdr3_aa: CAIGGLGSGSSYNEQFF
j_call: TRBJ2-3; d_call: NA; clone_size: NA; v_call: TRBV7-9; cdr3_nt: TGTGCCAGCAGCCATGGGCGGATCACAGATACGCAGTATTTT; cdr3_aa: CASSHGRITDTQYF
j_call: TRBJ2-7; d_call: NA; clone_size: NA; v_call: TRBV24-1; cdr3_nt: TGTGCCACCAGTGACTCGGGCCTCCCCATCTACGAGCAGTACTTC; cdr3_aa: CATSDSGLPIYEQYF
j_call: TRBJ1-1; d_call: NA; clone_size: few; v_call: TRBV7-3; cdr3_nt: TGTGCCAGCAGCTTATTACCACAAGCCACTGAAGCTTTCTTT; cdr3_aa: CASSLLPQATEAFF
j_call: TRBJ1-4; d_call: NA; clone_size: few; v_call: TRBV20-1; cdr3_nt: TGCAGTGCCAGACGGGGCGCCGGGGCTAATGAAAAACTGTTTTTT; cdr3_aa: CSARRGAGANEKLFF
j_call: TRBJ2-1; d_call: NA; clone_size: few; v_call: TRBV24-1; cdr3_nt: TGTGCCGCCCGGACAGCCCTGGGGGAGCAGTTCTTC; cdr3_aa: CAARTALGEQFF
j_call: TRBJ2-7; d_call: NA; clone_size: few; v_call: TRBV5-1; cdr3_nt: TGCGCCAGCAGCTTGGTGTCAGGGGACTCCTACGAGCAGTACTTC; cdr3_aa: CASSLVSGDSYEQYF
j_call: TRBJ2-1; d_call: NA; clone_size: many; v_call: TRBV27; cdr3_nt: TGTGCCAGCAGTTACTTGCCTATAGGCACCAATGAGCAGTTCTTC; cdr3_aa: CASSYLPIGTNEQFF
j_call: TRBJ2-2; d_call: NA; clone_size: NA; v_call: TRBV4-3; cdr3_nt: TGCGCCAGCAGCCAAGAGCGTACCGGGACCGGGGAGCTGTTTTTT; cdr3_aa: CASSQERTGTGELFF
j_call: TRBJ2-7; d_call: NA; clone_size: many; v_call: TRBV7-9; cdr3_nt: TGTGCCAGCAGCTTATCAGGGACCCACGAGCAGTACTTC; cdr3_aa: CASSLSGTHEQYF
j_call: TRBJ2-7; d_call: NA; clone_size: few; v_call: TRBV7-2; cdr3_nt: TGTGCCAGCAGCTTATCTCTGAATAATGTCTACGAGCAGTACTTC; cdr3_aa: CASSLSLNNVYEQYF
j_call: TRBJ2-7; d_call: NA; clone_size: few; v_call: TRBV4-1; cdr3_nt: TGCGCCAGCAGCCAAAGGACCACCCTCGGCGAGCAGTACTTC; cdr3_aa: CASSQRTTLGEQYF
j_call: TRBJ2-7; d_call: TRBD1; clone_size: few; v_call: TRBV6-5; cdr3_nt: TGTGCCAGCAGTTATCTTCCGACAGGGGAGGTCCACGAGCAGTACTTC; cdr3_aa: CASSYLPTGEVHEQYF
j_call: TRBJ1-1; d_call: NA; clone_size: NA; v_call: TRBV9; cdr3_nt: TGTGCCAGCAGCGTAGTCGGAGGTGGGGGAGTGAACACTGAAGCTTTCTTT; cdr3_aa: CASSVVGGGGVNTEAFF
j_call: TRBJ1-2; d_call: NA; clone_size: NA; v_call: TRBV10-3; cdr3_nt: TGTGCCATCAGCGCGAGTCATGGCTACACCTTC; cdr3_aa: CAISASHGYTF
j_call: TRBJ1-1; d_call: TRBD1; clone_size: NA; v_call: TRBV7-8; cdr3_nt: TGTGCCAGCAGCCGTGGACAGGGTTTTTTCTCTGAAGCTTTCTTT; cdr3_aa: CASSRGQGFFSEAFF
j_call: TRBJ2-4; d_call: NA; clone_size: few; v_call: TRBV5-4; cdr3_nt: TGTGCCAGCAGCTTGGGCGACTCGTTAGCCAAAAACATTCAGTACTTC; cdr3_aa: CASSLGDSLAKNIQYF
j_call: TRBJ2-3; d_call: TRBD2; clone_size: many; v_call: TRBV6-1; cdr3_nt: TGTGCCAGCAGGCTCCCCCCGGGACTAGCGGTTGGTTTGTTAGATACGCAGTATTTT; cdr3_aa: CASRLPPGLAVGLLDTQYF
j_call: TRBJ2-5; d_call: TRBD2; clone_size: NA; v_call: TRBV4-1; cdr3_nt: TGCGCCAGCAGCCAAGATCCAGGGGGGCCCCGACTAGCGGGGGGGCAAGAGACCCAGTACTTC; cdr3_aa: CASSQDPGGPRLAGGQETQYF
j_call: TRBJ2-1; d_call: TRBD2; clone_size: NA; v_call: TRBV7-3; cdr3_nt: TGTGCCAGCAGCTTAACTCGACTAGCGGAGAATGAGCAGTTCTTC; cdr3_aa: CASSLTRLAENEQFF
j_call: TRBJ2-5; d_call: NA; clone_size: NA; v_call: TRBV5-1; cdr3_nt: TGCGCCAGCAGATTCGGACCTACCGGAGAGACCCAGTACTTC; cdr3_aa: CASRFGPTGETQYF
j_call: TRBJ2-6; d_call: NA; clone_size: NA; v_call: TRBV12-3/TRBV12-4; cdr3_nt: TGTGCCAGCAGCACCGGAAATACAGCTCCTGGGGCCAACGTCCTGACTTTC; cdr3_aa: CASSTGNTAPGANVLTF
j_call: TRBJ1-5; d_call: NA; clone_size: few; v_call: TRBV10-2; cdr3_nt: TGCGCCAGCAGAATCAGGGAGGCTCAGCCCCAGCATTTT; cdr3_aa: CASRIREAQPQHF
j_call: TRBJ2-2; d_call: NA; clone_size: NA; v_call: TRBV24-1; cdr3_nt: TGTGCCACCAGTGATCCGGGGGGACAGACCACCGGGGAGCTGTTTTTT; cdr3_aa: CATSDPGGQTTGELFF
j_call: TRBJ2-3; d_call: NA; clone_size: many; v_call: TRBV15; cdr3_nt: TGTGCCACCAGCCCCCAAGTGTACACAGATACGCAGTATTTT; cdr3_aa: CATSPQVYTDTQYF
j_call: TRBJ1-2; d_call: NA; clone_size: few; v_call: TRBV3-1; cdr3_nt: TGTGCCAGCAGCCCGACAGGCTCCTATCAGGGCTACACCTTC; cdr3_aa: CASSPTGSYQGYTF
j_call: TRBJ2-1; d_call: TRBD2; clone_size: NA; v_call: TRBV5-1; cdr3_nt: TGCGCCAGCAGCGGCCCGGGACTAGCGGGAGACGAGCAGTTCTTC; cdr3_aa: CASSGPGLAGDEQFF
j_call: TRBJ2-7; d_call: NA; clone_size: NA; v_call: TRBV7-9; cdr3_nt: TGTGCCAGCAGCGTTAGCGCGTCAGCCCTCTACGAGCAGTACTTC; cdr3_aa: CASSVSASALYEQYF
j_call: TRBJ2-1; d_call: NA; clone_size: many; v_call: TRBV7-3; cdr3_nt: TGTGCCAGCAGCTTAACCCCCGGGGTTCGGGGCAATGAGCAGTTCTTC; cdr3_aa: CASSLTPGVRGNEQFF
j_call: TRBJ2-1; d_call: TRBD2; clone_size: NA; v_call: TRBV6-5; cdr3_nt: TGTGCCAGCAATGAGGGAGGGCCTGGGAGAGAGCAGTTCTTC; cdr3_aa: CASNEGGPGREQFF
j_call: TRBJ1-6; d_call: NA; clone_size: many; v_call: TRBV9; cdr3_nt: TGTGCCAGCAGCGTAGGGGGGGAGAATTCACCCCTCCACTTT; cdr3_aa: CASSVGGENSPLHF
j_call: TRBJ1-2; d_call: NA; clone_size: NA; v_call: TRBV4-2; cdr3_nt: TGTGCCAGCAGCCAAGAAGGGGTTGGCTATGGCTACACCTTC; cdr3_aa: CASSQEGVGYGYTF
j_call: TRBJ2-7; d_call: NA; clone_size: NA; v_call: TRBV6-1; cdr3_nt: TGTGCCAGCAGTTCGACGACAGGAACCCCCTACGAGCAGTACTTC; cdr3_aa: CASSSTTGTPYEQYF
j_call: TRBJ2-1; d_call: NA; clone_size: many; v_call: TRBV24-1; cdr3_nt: TGTGCCACCAGTCTTACTAGCATCGGTGAGCAGTTCTTC; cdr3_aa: CATSLTSIGEQFF
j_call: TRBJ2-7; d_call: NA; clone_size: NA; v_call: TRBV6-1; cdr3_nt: TGTGCCAGCAGTGAGGGCCTTAGGGAGGAGCAGTACTTC; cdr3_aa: CASSEGLREEQYF
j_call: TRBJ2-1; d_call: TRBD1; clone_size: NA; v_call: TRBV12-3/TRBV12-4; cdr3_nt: TGTGCCAGCAGTATACACAGGGGGTCCTACAATGAGCAGTTCTTC; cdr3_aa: CASSIHRGSYNEQFF